This T cell receptor (beta chain) was obtained from a study of post-analysis software for immune sequencing data. The library was made from cDNA and included unique molecular identifiers. T cells, about 0.85 to 11 million of them, yielded some 500,000 cDNA molecules. In TCRdb, the PCR reads were re-called with MiXCR into one record per CDR3 protein. The repertoire has approximately 260,000 distinct CDR3 sequences, 35% to 45% of them found once; the top ten carry around 4.8%. To note about this clonotype: No antigen is known for it. A much larger clone lies a single base off, so this may be a read error.

The CDR3 length is 14 residues. Germline V gene data show CDR1 as LGHDT and CDR2 as YNNKEL (reference sequence). Study results and limitations: In multiple sclerosis, normalized Chao1 diversity was significantly below that of controls. Roughly five TRBV segments appeared more often in patients than in controls, and TRBV5-6, TRBV5-1 and TRBV20-1 were among these.

The source is a girl aged 5 to 17 with multiple sclerosis. Sequenced: blood. The chain is built from TRBV3-1 and TRBJ2-1; TRBD2 matches at 8 bases. The CDR3 sequence is CAGSHTGGMGEQFF. Here the CDR3 DNA reads TGTGCCGGCAGCCATACGGGGGGGATGGGGGAGCAGTTCTTC.